This T cell receptor (beta chain) was recovered during a study of long-term antiretroviral therapy in people with HIV. Specimens carried about 0.95-11 million cryopreserved PBMC before DNA extraction. As for this clone: The antigen is unknown.

It was version v3.0 of the immunoSEQ assay that was run at survey level. Some clones are missing from TCRdb's copy, which holds only in-frame ones; the method was immunoSEQ multiplex PCR. The table shows over 15,000 clones, with over 60% occurring only once. Germline V gene sequence: CDR1 MNHNS, CDR2 SASEGT. The ends were cut back, 1 base at V and 2 bases at J, with 18 bases in the middle. This CDR3 is 18 amino acids long. Study-level points and caveats: Records did not include ART adherence, viral resistance or therapy changes.

The rearrangement uses TRBV6-1 and TRBJ1-3; D call uncertain. Sequenced material: unsorted PBMCs, taken 0.5 years before starting antiretroviral therapy. The origin of this receptor is a woman in her 50s with HIV. CDR3 in DNA: TGTGCCAGCAGTGAAGTAGCAGCGACATTGATCACTGGAAACACCATATATTTT. It codes for CASSEVAATLITGNTIYF.